The 27 T cell receptor beta chains presented below share a single source sample, sequenced in a study of OX40 agonist ivuxolimab in advanced cancers. Only in-frame clones appear in the TCRdb table, and some are missing; sequencing was by immunoSEQ multiplex PCR. This sample yields approximately 24,000 clones, of which roughly 73% are seen a single time; about 25% belongs to the top ten. Sequenced material: CD4+ or CD8+ T cells sorted from blood, taken in a trial of the OX40 agonist ivuxolimab. The receptors were sampled from an adult with an advanced solid tumor such as melanoma, head and neck, liver or kidney cancer.

CDR3 sequence reads: CASSQPGTAYEQYF. CDR3 DNA sequence: TGCGCCAGCAGCCAGCCCGGGACAGCCTACGAGCAGTACTTC. The V call is TRBV4-1, the J call TRBJ2-7, with 7 bases lining up with TRBD1. Losses at the gene ends were 3 bases for V and 2 bases for J; bases not matched to a gene: 4. Per the germline V gene, CDR1 is MGHRA and CDR2 is YSYEKL. The CDR3 has 14 amino acids.

The genes are TRBV7-3 and TRBJ2-2, with TRBD2 matching over 8 bases. CDR1 and CDR2 from the germline V gene are SGHTA and FQGTGA. V shed 0 bases, J shed 1 base, and the junction held 4 bases outside the gene matches. CDR3 length equals 17 residues. CDR3 DNA sequence: TGTGCCAGCAGCTTAACGGGTAGCGGGATGAACACCGGGGAGCTGTTTTTT. Protein: CASSLTGSGMNTGELFF.

This rearrangement joins TRBV7-3 to TRBJ2-5, with D tentatively TRBD2 (5 bases). Germline CDR1 reads SGHTA; CDR2 reads FQGTGA. With 1 base removed from V and 3 bases from J, the gap between germline ends came to 12 bases. The CDR3 is made up of 15 amino acids. CDR3 sequence reads: CASSLMPTREETQYF. CDR3 DNA: TGTGCCAGCAGCTTAATGCCTACTAGGGAAGAGACCCAGTACTTC.

In this sample, this clone turned up once. Here the CDR3 DNA reads TGTGCCAGCAGCCCAAAGGTAACGGGCTCCTACGAGCAGTACTTC. Translated, it gives CASSPKVTGSYEQYF. The V and J genes are TRBV7-7 and TRBJ2-7; D ambiguous. Germline V lookup: CDR1 SSHAT, CDR2 FNYEAQ (reference sequence). V was pared by 5 bases and J by 0 bases, with 14 bases between. The CDR3 is 15 residues long.

The chain uses TRBV27 and TRBJ2-2, with D unclear. Trimming shortened V by 2 bases and J by 11 bases, and 12 bases separated the two germline ends. The V gene's germline CDR1 is MNHEY and CDR2 SMNVEV (reference sequence). The CDR3 sequence is 13 residues long. In DNA, the CDR3 is TGTGCCAGCAGTTTAGGGCCCGGGTCCGAGCTGTTTTTT. Translation gives CASSLGPGSELFF.

The CDR3 here is CASSSDINEKLFF. The CDR3 DNA reads TGTGCCAGCAGCTCAGATATTAATGAAAAACTGTTTTTT. The rearrangement uses TRBV7-9 and TRBJ1-4; D gene ambiguous. CDR1 and CDR2 from the germline V gene are SEHNR and FQNEAQ (reference sequence). V dropped 4 bases and J dropped 4 bases, with 7 bases sitting between them. CDR3 size: 13 residues.

The chain has TRBV6-5 and TRBJ2-2, with D unresolved. V gave up 2 bases and J gave up 0 bases, with 7 bases separating them. Looked up from germline, CDR1 is MNHEY and CDR2 is SVGAGI. CDR3 length equals 15 residues. CDR3 nucleotides: TGTGCCAGCAGTTACAGGAATCCGAACACCGGGGAGCTGTTTTTT. The encoded protein is CASSYRNPNTGELFF.

The chain uses TRBV7-3 and TRBJ2-1, with D possibly called TRBD1 or TRBD2 (5 bases each). Germline-derived CDR1 and CDR2 are SGHTA and FQGTGA. V was pared by 0 bases and J by 4 bases, with 13 bases between. This CDR3 region has 16 residues. CDR3 sequence: CASSLTGAGSYNEQFF. In nucleotides, the CDR3 is TGTGCCAGCAGCTTAACAGGGGCGGGTAGTTACAATGAGCAGTTCTTC.

The gene calls are TRBV6-4 and TRBJ2-5; 8 nucleotides align to TRBD2. Germline V gene lookup returns CDR1 MRHNA and CDR2 SNTAGT. The length of the CDR3 is 17 residues. The V and J ends lost 6 bases and 0 bases, in that order; junction bases with no gene match: 12. DNA for the CDR3: TGTGCCAGCAGACTCCTTACTAGCGGTTCGTACCAAGAGACCCAGTACTTC. Translated, it gives CASRLLTSGSYQETQYF.

The V gene is TRBV19, the J gene TRBJ2-2, with a tentative D call TRBD1 (5 bases). Trimming shortened V by 9 bases and J by 3 bases, and 8 bases separated the two germline ends. CDR1 and CDR2 (germline): LNHDA, SQIVND (reference sequence). The CDR3 has 12 amino acids. This CDR3 reads CASLGDTGELFF. The CDR3 DNA reads as TGTGCCAGCCTAGGGGACACCGGGGAGCTGTTTTTT.

The genes are TRBV7-9 and TRBJ2-2, with D uncertain. The V gene lost 4 bases and the J gene lost 6 bases, with 9 bases spanning the gap. CDR1 is SEHNR, CDR2 FQNEAQ, per germline (reference sequence). The length of the CDR3 is 13 residues. In nucleotides, the CDR3 is TGTGCCAGCAGCTCCTATAGGCCCGGGGAGCTGTTTTTT. This translates into CASSSYRPGELFF.

This clone has only a few counts. J is TRBJ1-3 and V is TRBV25-1; D possibly corresponds to TRBD1 (5 bases). Between the trimmed V and J ends, which lost 6 bases and 0 bases, there was a span of 15 bases. Germline CDR1 MGHDK, CDR2 SYGVNS. The CDR3 is 16 residues long. In nucleotides, the CDR3 is TGTGCCAGCAGCTCCCAGGGTTCCTACTCTGGAAACACCATATATTTT. Translated: CASSSQGSYSGNTIYF.

The chain has TRBV6-6 and TRBJ2-7; D remains ambiguous. The germline V gene encodes CDR1 MNHNY and CDR2 SVGAGI (reference sequence). The CDR3 runs to 14 residues. V was shortened by 2 bases and J by 6 bases, with 14 bases between the two germline ends. For the CDR3, the DNA is TGTGCCAGCAGTTACCGGCAGCGTAGTTCCGAGCAGTACTTC. This gives the protein CASSYRQRSSEQYF.

The gene calls are TRBV7-9 and TRBJ1-2; D might be TRBD1 (5 bases). Germline CDR1 is SEHNR and CDR2 is FQNEAQ (reference sequence). The CDR3 loop spans 13 amino acids. The germline V and J ends were trimmed by 5 bases and 5 bases, with 12 bases remaining between them. CDR3 sequence: CASSPPDRYGYTF. CDR3 sequence (DNA): TGTGCCAGCAGCCCTCCCGACAGATATGGCTACACCTTC.

The CDR3 here is CASSLGSKNIQYF. The CDR3, as DNA: TGTGCCAGCAGCTTAGGGTCCAAAAACATTCAGTACTTC. The rearrangement joins TRBV13 to TRBJ2-4; D unclear. Germline-derived CDR1 and CDR2 are PRHDT and FYEKMQ (reference sequence). The CDR3 has 13 amino acids. The V gene lost 0 bases and the J gene lost 2 bases, with 2 bases spanning the gap. Complete variable domain (other parts from reference TRBV13 and TRBJ2-4): AAGVIQSPRHLIKEKRETATLKCYPIPRHDTVYWYQQGPGQDPQFLISFYEKMQSDKGSIPDRFSAQQFSDYHSELNMSSLELGDSALYFCASSLGSKNIQYFGAGTRLSVL.

The chain joins TRBV27 to TRBJ2-3, with a weak D call TRBD2 (6 bases). Germline-derived CDR1 and CDR2 are MNHEY and SMNVEV (reference sequence). CDR3 length: 13 amino acids. V lost 6 bases to trimming and J lost 1 base, with 8 bases between them. The CDR3 region is CASSLAGTDTQYF. CDR3 bases: TGTGCCAGCAGCTTAGCGGGCACAGATACGCAGTATTTT.

This chain links TRBV9 with TRBJ2-7, with 7 bases aligning to TRBD1. CDR1 and CDR2 (germline): SGDLS, YYNGEE. J lost 2 bases, V lost 4 bases, and 9 bases had no gene match. The CDR3 has 15 amino acids. The DNA for the CDR3 is TGTGCCAGCAGCCCTCGACAGGGAGCGGCCTACGAGCAGTACTTC. Translating it yields CASSPRQGAAYEQYF.

The chain joins TRBV30 to TRBJ2-1; D is possibly TRBD2 (6 bases). The CDR3 extends over 15 amino acids. Trimming stripped 3 bases from V and 9 bases from J, with 21 bases between. The germline V gene encodes CDR1 GTSNPN and CDR2 SVGIG (reference sequence). The CDR3 DNA reads TGTGCCTGGAGCCCGGCCGCGGGGCCAACAGGTGAGCAGTTCTTC. Its protein product is CAWSPAAGPTGEQFF.

The chain carries TRBV4-1 and TRBJ2-7; no definite D call. Per germline, CDR1 MGHRA and CDR2 YSYEKL. The V and J ends lost 4 bases and 4 bases respectively, with 20 bases between them. CDR3 length equals 16 residues. CDR3: CASSPDVAWAWYEQYF. CDR3 in DNA: TGCGCCAGCAGCCCAGACGTAGCATGGGCATGGTACGAGCAGTACTTC.

The chain uses TRBV11-2 and TRBJ2-7, with 12 bases that match TRBD2. Trimming took 7 bases from V and 0 from J; bases not matched to a gene: 16. Germline-derived CDR1 and CDR2 are SGHAT and FQNNGV. The CDR3 runs 19 residues. CDR3 in DNA: TGTGCCAGCACCGGGACGTCGACTAGCGGGAGTAAGGCCTCCTACGAGCAGTACTTC. Encoded protein: CASTGTSTSGSKASYEQYF.

This chain connects TRBV13 to TRBJ1-2; 7 bases are shared with TRBD1. There are 12 residues in the CDR3. Germline trimming cut 4 bases from V and 8 bases from J; bases unmatched to any gene: 4. Looked up from germline, CDR1 is PRHDT and CDR2 is FYEKMQ (reference sequence). The CDR3 spells CASSSAQGGYTF. The DNA of the CDR3 is TGTGCCAGCAGCTCGGCACAGGGGGGCTACACCTTC.

The J gene is TRBJ2-3, the V gene TRBV6-5, with TRBD1 matching 10 bases. Per germline, CDR1 MNHEY and CDR2 SVGAGI. The CDR3 runs 16 residues. J was trimmed by 8 bases and V by 2 bases; bases with no gene match: 10. CDR3 in DNA: TGTGCCAGCAGTTACAGCCGGGACAGGGGACGAAGTACGCAGTATTTT. It yields the protein CASSYSRDRGRSTQYF.

CDR3 loop: CASKAMTEEAFF. The CDR3 DNA reads as TGTGCCAGTAAGGCGATGACAGAGGAAGCTTTCTTT. This chain uses TRBV19 with TRBJ1-1; tentatively, D is TRBD1 (5 bases). Germline-derived CDR1 and CDR2 are LNHDA and SQIVND (reference sequence). The CDR3 has 12 residues. V was clipped by 7 bases and J by 8 bases, with 14 bases between them.

This clone was counted once. This chain uses TRBV6-1 with TRBJ2-3; D gene ambiguous. From germline, CDR1 is MNHNS and CDR2 SASEGT. V dropped 5 bases and J dropped 5 bases, with 11 bases sitting between them. This CDR3 is 13 amino acids long. The CDR3 DNA reads TGTGCCAGCAGTTGGCAGAGGCAAGATACGCAGTATTTT. The encoded protein is CASSWQRQDTQYF.

The chain uses TRBV10-1 and TRBJ2-7; 9 bases are a match to TRBD1. The CDR3 has 15 amino acids. Germline V CDR1 and CDR2: WNHNN, SYGVQD (reference sequence). V gave up 3 bases and J gave up 2 bases; unmatched junction bases: 5. The CDR3 DNA sequence: TGCGCCAGCAGTGAACGCCGGGACAGGGCCTACGAGCAGTACTTC. Translation gives CASSERRDRAYEQYF.

The chain carries TRBV11-2 and TRBJ1-3; 7 bases match TRBD1. Losses at the gene ends were 4 bases for V and 0 bases for J; bases not matched to a gene: 3. CDR1 is SGHAT and CDR2 is FQNNGV in the germline V gene. This CDR3 spans 15 amino acids. The CDR3 loop reads CASSSWTGSGNTIYF. CDR3 sequence (DNA): TGTGCCAGCAGCTCCTGGACAGGCTCTGGAAACACCATATATTTT. The whole variable domain, remainder taken from reference TRBV11-2 and TRBJ1-3, is EAGVAQSPRYKIIEKRQSVAFWCNPISGHATLYWYQQILGQGPKLLIQFQNNGVVDDSQLPKDRFSAERLKGVDSTLKIQPAKLEDSAVYLCASSSWTGSGNTIYFGEGSWLTVV.

The rearrangement joins TRBV6-6 to TRBJ2-2, with D possibly matching TRBD2 (5 bases). Germline assignment: CDR1 MNHNY and CDR2 SVGAGI (reference sequence). Trimming stripped 6 bases from V and 5 bases from J, with 13 bases between. CDR3 length equals 14 residues. The CDR3 sequence is CASRSRGETGELFF. In nucleotides, the CDR3 is TGTGCCAGCAGAAGCCGGGGTGAAACCGGGGAGCTGTTTTTT.